This is a list of T cell receptor beta chains from one sample in a study of blood T cell repertoires in COVID-19. Libraries were prepared by immunoSEQ multiplex PCR; TCRdb keeps only in-frame clonotypes and omits some of them. The table lists approximately 140,000 clones, approximately 80% of them singletons. What was sequenced was peripheral blood. Receptor source: a human donor in a cohort sampled during active COVID-19. CDR3s include the opening cysteine and the closing phenylalanine or tryptophan. Each record gives: clone size, V gene, J gene, CDR3 protein. The size of a clone is reported for some rows only, either as once, few or many, or as a class for expanded clones.

>-|TRBV11-3|TRBJ2-2
CASSPGTYLTGELFF
>once|TRBV19|TRBJ2-5
CASSIGGFQETQYF
>-|TRBV4-1|TRBJ1-2
CASSLNRGSGYGYTF
>-|TRBV7-3|TRBJ2-3
CASSPTGLAGGRDTQYF
>-|TRBV6-2/TRBV6-3|TRBJ2-1
CASSYEGLFDNEQFF
>-|TRBV9|TRBJ1-2
CASSEEAGGESGYTF
>-|TRBV18|TRBJ2-2
CASIKNLGTVNTGELFF
>-|TRBV5-4|TRBJ1-4
CASSFSGATNEKLFF
>-|TRBV5-4|TRBJ2-3
CASSLAPSGGSDTQYF
>-|TRBV9|TRBJ2-1
CASSVAGGPLNEQFF
>-|TRBV7-3|TRBJ2-3
CASSWTGGTDTQYF
>-|TRBV5-6|TRBJ1-4
CASSHSHYPNEKLFF
>-|TRBV2|TRBJ2-3
CASRIGGNTDTQYF
>-|TRBV4-1|TRBJ2-5
CASSQDIAGDPGAQYF
>-|TRBV5-6|TRBJ1-2
CASSLARVLLYGYTF
>-|TRBV5-6|TRBJ2-5
CASSKGAGSETQYF
>-|TRBV28|TRBJ1-2
CASSLLGGPGYTF
>-|TRBV7-2|TRBJ1-5
CASSLAFNQPQHF
>-|TRBV5-1|TRBJ2-1
CASSFLSNEQFF
>-|TRBV25-1|TRBJ2-7
CASSLPGQGAVEQYF
>-|TRBV7-2|TRBJ2-3
CASSLQRGLGTQYF
>-|TRBV5-8|TRBJ1-5
CASSLRGAGNQPQHF
>-|TRBV6-6|TRBJ2-7
CASSYNLAAPTYEQYF
>-|TRBV12-3/TRBV12-4|TRBJ2-3
CASSTGTDTQYF